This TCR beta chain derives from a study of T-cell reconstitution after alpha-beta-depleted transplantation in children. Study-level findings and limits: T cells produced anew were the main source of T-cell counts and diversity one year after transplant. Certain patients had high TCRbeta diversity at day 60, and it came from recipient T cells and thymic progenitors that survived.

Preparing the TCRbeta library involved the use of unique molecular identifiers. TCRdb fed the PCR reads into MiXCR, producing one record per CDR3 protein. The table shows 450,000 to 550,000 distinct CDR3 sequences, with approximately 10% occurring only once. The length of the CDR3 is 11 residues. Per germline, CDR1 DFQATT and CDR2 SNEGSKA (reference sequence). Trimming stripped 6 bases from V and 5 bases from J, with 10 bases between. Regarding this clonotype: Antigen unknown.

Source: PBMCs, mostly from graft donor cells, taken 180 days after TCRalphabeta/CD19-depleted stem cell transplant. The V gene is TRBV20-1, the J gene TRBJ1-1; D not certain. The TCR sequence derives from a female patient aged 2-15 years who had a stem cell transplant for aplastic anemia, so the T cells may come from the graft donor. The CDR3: CSAALGTEAFF. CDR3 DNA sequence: TGCAGTGCCGCCCTGGGGACTGAAGCTTTCTTT.